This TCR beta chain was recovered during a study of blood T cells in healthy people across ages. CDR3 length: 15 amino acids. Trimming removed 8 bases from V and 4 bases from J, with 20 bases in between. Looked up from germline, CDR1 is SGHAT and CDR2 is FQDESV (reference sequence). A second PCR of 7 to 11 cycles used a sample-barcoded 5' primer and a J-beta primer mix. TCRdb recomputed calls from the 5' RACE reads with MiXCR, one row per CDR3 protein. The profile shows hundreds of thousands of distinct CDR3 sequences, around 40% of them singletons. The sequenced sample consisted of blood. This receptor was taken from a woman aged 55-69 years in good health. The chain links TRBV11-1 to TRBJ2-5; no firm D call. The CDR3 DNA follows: TGTGCCAGCGGCTACGGACGGGTTTCAGGAGAGACCCAGTACTTC. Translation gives CASGYGRVSGETQYF.